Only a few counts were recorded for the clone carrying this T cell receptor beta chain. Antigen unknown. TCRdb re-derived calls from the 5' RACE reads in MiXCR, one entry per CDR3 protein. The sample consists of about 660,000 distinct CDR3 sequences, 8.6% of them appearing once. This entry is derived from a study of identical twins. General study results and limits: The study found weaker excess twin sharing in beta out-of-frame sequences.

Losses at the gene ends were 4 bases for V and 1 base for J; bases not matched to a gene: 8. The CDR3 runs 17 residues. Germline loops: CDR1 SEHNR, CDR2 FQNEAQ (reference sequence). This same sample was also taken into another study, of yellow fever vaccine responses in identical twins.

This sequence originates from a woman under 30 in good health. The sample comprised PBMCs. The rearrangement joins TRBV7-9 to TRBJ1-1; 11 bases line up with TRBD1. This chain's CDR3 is CASSSHGQGARNTEAFF. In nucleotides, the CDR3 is TGTGCCAGCAGCTCGCACGGACAGGGGGCGAGGAACACTGAAGCTTTCTTT.